These 20 T cell receptor beta chains were all obtained from the same sample, sequenced in a study of regulatory T cells in long-lasting Graves disease. CDR3 regions were amplified by Arm-PCR using iRepertoire HTBI primers to build TCR beta libraries. From the multiplex PCR reads, TCRdb called clonotypes with MiXCR, one entry per CDR3 protein. The table has around 400,000 distinct CDR3 sequences, 15% to 18% seen once. Time point noted: newly diagnosed GD, antithyroid drugs for less than 3 months. Generation of the TCR library employed RNA extracted from PBMCs. The sequences come from peripheral blood mononuclear cells (PBMCs), collected at new diagnosis, from a patient treated with antithyroid drugs. These receptors were taken from a female donor with Graves disease.

This clonotype was picked up many times. The CDR3 nucleotides read TGTGCCAGCAGTGAACGGGGGGACCTCACAGATACGCAGTATTTT. Its translation is CASSERGDLTDTQYF. The rearrangement joins TRBV2 to TRBJ2-3; 7 positions agree with TRBD2. The CDR3 spans 15 residues. The ends lost 2 bases at V and 2 bases at J; junction bases unmatched: 4. Germline V gives CDR1 SNHLY, CDR2 FYNNEI.

This chain links TRBV9 with TRBJ2-3; TRBD2 matches 11 bases. Germline CDR1 reads SGDLS; CDR2 reads YYNGEE. This CDR3 has 16 residues. Unmatched junction bases numbered 5, after V lost 3 bases and J lost 2 bases. In DNA form, the CDR3 reads TGTGCCAGCAGCGCCCTAGCGGGGGGCGACACAGATACGCAGTATTTT. This codes for CASSALAGGDTDTQYF.

The rearrangement joins TRBV30 to TRBJ2-7; 12 bases are a match to TRBD2. CDR3 size: 14 residues. CDR1 is GTSNPN and CDR2 is SVGIG in the germline V gene (reference sequence). With 2 bases clipped from V and 2 bases from J, the junction kept 1 base outside the gene matches. CDR3 DNA: TGTGCCTGGAGTCGGACTAGCGGGGCCTACGAGCAGTACTTC. It translates to CAWSRTSGAYEQYF.

This clonotype has a count of ten or more. This rearrangement joins TRBV5-1 to TRBJ2-1, with 7 positions matching TRBD1. This CDR3 has 14 amino acids. Germline V gene sequence: CDR1 SGHRS, CDR2 YFSETQ. The junction had 9 bases not matched to a gene; V was cut back by 4 bases and J by 8 bases. The CDR3 region has the DNA TGCGCCAGCAGCCGAGGCGAGGGGGCGCATGAGCAGTTCTTC. It yields the protein CASSRGEGAHEQFF.

In its sample, this clonotype was seen many times. The J gene is TRBJ1-2, the V gene TRBV20-1; 9 nucleotides agree with TRBD1. The germline V gene encodes CDR1 DFQATT and CDR2 SNEGSKA (reference sequence). J lost 4 bases, V lost 6 bases, and 6 bases had no gene match. The CDR3 has 13 residues. The CDR3 DNA sequence: TGCAGTGCCCAGGACAGGGGAGGCTATGGCTACACCTTC. Translation gives CSAQDRGGYGYTF.

The chain couples TRBV12-3 or TRBV12-4 to TRBJ2-1; D perhaps matches TRBD2 (5 bases). V was trimmed by 6 bases and J by 5 bases, leaving 17 bases between them. There are 15 residues in the CDR3. The CDR3 loop is CASSQPWRRNNEQFF. CDR3 sequence (DNA): TGTGCCAGCAGCCAACCCTGGAGGCGGAACAATGAGCAGTTCTTC.

This clonotype was seen many times. The chain is built from TRBV6-1 and TRBJ1-3; D is unclear. This CDR3 region has 17 residues. Trimming cost V 4 bases and J 0 bases, with 16 bases left between them. Germline V gene data show CDR1 as MNHNS and CDR2 as SASEGT. The CDR3 protein is CASSAFRARISGNTIYF. CDR3 bases: TGTGCCAGCAGTGCATTCCGGGCCAGGATCTCTGGAAACACCATATATTTT.

Many counts were recorded for this clonotype. This chain uses TRBV6-1 with TRBJ2-3; D gene unclear. V lost 4 bases to trimming and J lost 6 bases, with 2 bases between them. Germline lookup yields CDR1 MNHNS and CDR2 SASEGT. There are 10 residues in the CDR3. CDR3 sequence (DNA): TGTGCCAGCAGTGCCGATACGCAGTATTTT. Translating gives CASSADTQYF.

This clonotype was seen a handful of times. V gene TRBV10-3 combines with J gene TRBJ2-5, with TRBD2 identical over 7 bases. CDR3 length equals 13 residues. CDR1 and CDR2 from the germline V gene are ENHRY and SYGVKD. The ends lost 10 bases at V and 5 bases at J; junction bases unmatched: 10. CDR3: CATQERESETQYF. The CDR3 nucleotides are TGTGCCACCCAAGAGCGGGAATCGGAGACCCAGTACTTC.

This clonotype occurred many times. V and J are TRBV27 and TRBJ2-1; the D gene is possibly TRBD2 (5 bases). The germline V and J ends were trimmed by 5 bases and 0 bases, with 11 bases remaining between them. Germline V CDR1 and CDR2: MNHEY, SMNVEV (reference sequence). The length of the CDR3 is 15 residues. The CDR3 DNA reads as TGTGCCAGCAGTATACGAGCGGACTCCTACAATGAGCAGTTCTTC. This codes for CASSIRADSYNEQFF.

In this sample, this clonotype turned up many times. This chain links TRBV25-1 with TRBJ2-5; D perhaps matches TRBD2 (7 bases). Germline CDR1 MGHDK, CDR2 SYGVNS. V was cut by 0 bases and J by 5 bases, with 16 bases left in between. The CDR3 runs 16 residues. CDR3 region: CASSEYQLRGGETQYF. The CDR3 nucleotides are TGTGCCAGCAGTGAATATCAGTTAAGGGGGGGGGAGACCCAGTACTTC.

V gene TRBV30 combines with J gene TRBJ1-4; D gene unclear. The CDR3 is made up of 13 amino acids. The germline gives CDR1 GTSNPN, CDR2 SVGIG (reference sequence). V was clipped by 5 bases and J by 4 bases, with 11 bases between them. CDR3 nucleotide sequence: TGTGCCTGGGCACGGGCTCATAATGAAAAACTGTTTTTT. Translation: CAWARAHNEKLFF.

This clonotype was detected ten times or more. The gene calls are TRBV18 and TRBJ2-5, with D hard to call. The CDR3 totals 11 residues. Germline assignment: CDR1 KGHSH and CDR2 LQKENI. V lost 5 bases and J lost 2, with 3 bases in between. CDR3 DNA: TGTGCCAGCTCAATGCAAGAGACCCAGTACTTC. Translation gives CASSMQETQYF.

This clonotype was observed many times. The chain combines TRBV11-1 with TRBJ1-2; D remains unclear. The CDR3 runs 14 residues. Trimming removed 1 base at V and 1 base at J, with 7 bases between. The germline V gene has CDR1 SGHAT and CDR2 FQDESV (reference sequence). The CDR3 reads CASSLGPDNYGYTF. The CDR3 DNA is TGTGCCAGCAGCTTAGGGCCGGATAACTATGGCTACACCTTC.

There are many counts of this clonotype. The V call is TRBV4-1, the J call TRBJ1-2; maybe TRBD1 (6 bases). Trimming removed 4 bases at V and 5 bases at J, with 11 bases between. Germline V gene lookup returns CDR1 MGHRA and CDR2 YSYEKL. The CDR3 contains 13 residues. The CDR3 is CASSPGHKYGYTF. The CDR3 bases are TGCGCCAGCAGCCCGGGACATAAATATGGCTACACCTTC.

This clonotype showed up many times. One end of the junction is discordant with germline, which a read error may explain. This sequence joins TRBV5-1 and TRBJ2-1; 12 nucleotides match TRBD2. Germline CDR1 reads SGHRS; CDR2 reads YFSETQ. The CDR3 contains 15 residues. In DNA, the CDR3 is TGTGCCAGCAGCTTACTAGCGGGAGGCCCGGATGAGCAGTTCTTC. It translates to CASSLLAGGPDEQFF.

This clonotype showed up just a few times. V and J are TRBV5-1 and TRBJ2-5; 7 positions agree with TRBD2. CDR3 length equals 15 residues. From germline, CDR1 is SGHRS and CDR2 YFSETQ. V dropped 0 bases and J dropped 5; count of bases not matched to a gene: 7. CDR3 region: CASSLAGRGEETQYF. The CDR3 DNA reads TGCGCCAGCAGCTTGGCGGGACGGGGGGAGGAGACCCAGTACTTC.

This clonotype was seen repeatedly, ten times or more. V gene TRBV28 combines with J gene TRBJ1-1; 8 nucleotides line up with TRBD1. The CDR3 runs 16 residues. Germline V gene lookup returns CDR1 MDHEN and CDR2 SYDVKM. V trimming: 7 bases; J trimming: 6 bases; junction bases outside the gene matches: 16. The CDR3 is CASKTRRTGRGSEAFF. In DNA, the CDR3 is TGTGCCAGCAAAACTAGGAGGACAGGGAGAGGGTCTGAAGCTTTCTTT.

This clonotype was observed at least ten times. This chain links TRBV3-1 with TRBJ2-3; 7 nucleotides match TRBD1. Trimming at V came to 5 bases and at J to 2 bases, leaving 4 bases not matched to a gene. Looked up from germline, CDR1 is LGHDT and CDR2 is YNNKEL (reference sequence). There are 14 residues in the CDR3. The CDR3 is CASSEQGFTDTQYF. CDR3 sequence (DNA): TGTGCCAGCAGCGAACAGGGGTTCACAGATACGCAGTATTTT.

This clonotype was observed many times. The V call is TRBV6-1, the J call TRBJ2-3; D possibly uses TRBD1 or TRBD2 (6 bases each). CDR3 length: 14 amino acids. CDR1 MNHNS and CDR2 SASEGT come from the germline V gene. Trimming stripped 6 bases from V and 8 bases from J, with 18 bases between. In DNA, the CDR3 is TGTGCCAGCAGCCGGGACTCCCCGGGGGCTACGCAGTATTTT. Its protein is CASSRDSPGATQYF.